Described below is a single T cell receptor (beta chain) sequence and its context. Its antigen target is currently unknown. No per-base quality is available; no much larger clone lies one base away. This record belongs to a study of technical replicates of blood from a few donors (dated by TCRdb to the late 2010s). The cysteine opens and the phenylalanine closes a CDR3 of 14 amino acids. Just CDR3 DNA is preserved here, 42 bases in frame from base 1. Trimming takes 7 bases from V and 5 bases from J, and the germline ends sit 14 bases apart. CDR1 and CDR2, looked up from the germline V gene, are MNHNS and SASEGT. Receptor libraries were prepared by the immunoSEQ multiplex PCR assay. Drawn from immuneACCESS, this table holds only the in-frame rearrangements with V and J called that TCRdb kept. Clones are partly lost; checked studies trace under half to an unresolved V gene and leave the rest unexplained. Present in this sample are tens of thousands of clones, approximately 90% of which were seen just once. Together, the top ten hold approximately 3.9% of the sample.

The TCR was taken from a human donor in good health. Some clones in this sample may be carry-over from other donors' samples. This chain is built from TRBV6-1 and TRBJ1-4; D gene: possibly TRBD1, on 5 matching bases. Sequencing used PBMCs. The DNA sequence is given as TGTGCCAGCACTGACAGAACGTTAAATGAAAAACTGTTTTTT. Protein translation: CASTDRTLNEKLFF.